The source of this T cell receptor (beta chain) is a study of control samples from healthy donors and cancer patients. Assay: immunoSEQ multiplex PCR; the TCRdb copy retains only in-frame clones and omits some. The table records 90,000 to 110,000 clones, about four fifths of them present only once. Material for sequencing was blood. This TCR was sampled from a woman aged 45-65 years in good health.

The CDR3 reads CASSLSNPYEQYF. The CDR3 DNA reads TGTGCCAGCAGCCTATCAAACCCCTACGAGCAGTACTTC. The chain uses TRBV7-9 and TRBJ2-7; D not certain. CDR3 length: 13 residues. The V end was cut by 5 bases, the J end by 2 bases, with 10 bases between. Germline assignment: CDR1 SEHNR and CDR2 FQNEAQ (reference sequence).